Presented here are 15 T cell receptor beta chains from one specimen sequenced in a study of Graves' ophthalmopathy and Graves' hyperthyroidism. Investigators amplified TCR beta CDR3 regions from RNA transcripts. After a first-round RT-PCR with HTBI primers, a second-round multiplex PCR was run. One entry per CDR3 protein, called by TCRdb with MiXCR from the multiplex PCR reads. The sample lists 500,000 to 800,000 distinct CDR3 sequences, roughly 41% occurring once. Sequenced sample: peripheral blood. The receptors come from an adult man with Graves' ophthalmopathy.

The genes are TRBV6-6 and TRBJ1-1, with D perhaps TRBD1 (5 bases). The germline CDR1 and CDR2 sequences are MNHNY and SVGAGI (reference sequence). The CDR3 is made up of 13 amino acids. The V gene lost 2 bases and the J gene lost 3 bases, with 7 bases spanning the gap. The CDR3 is CASSYLGDTEAFF. CDR3 coding DNA: TGTGCCAGCAGTTACCTGGGGGACACTGAAGCTTTCTTT.

The V call is TRBV5-5, the J call TRBJ2-7; 7 bases agree with TRBD2. The CDR3 runs 16 residues. V was pared by 4 bases and J by 4 bases, with 14 bases of the junction left unmatched. Germline V gives CDR1 SGHKS, CDR2 YYEKEE (reference sequence). CDR3 protein: CASSQSRDYLLYEQYF. For the CDR3, the DNA is TGTGCCAGCAGCCAGAGCCGGGACTACCTTTTATACGAGCAGTACTTC.

This clonotype showed up just once. This may be a read error, as it is one base from a much larger clone. The chain joins TRBV5-1 to TRBJ2-5; 11 bases match TRBD2. CDR1 and CDR2 from the germline V gene are SGHRS and YFSETQ. The CDR3 spans 15 residues. In nucleotides, the CDR3 is TGCGCCAGCAGCCAGGGACTAGCGGCCTCCTACGAGCAGTGCTTC. This encodes CASSQGLAASYEQCF.

This clonotype turned up a few times. This rearrangement joins TRBV12-3 or TRBV12-4 to TRBJ1-1, with no clear D. The length of the CDR3 is 13 residues. The CDR3 coding sequence is TGTGCTAGTGGTTTGTTCCTAAACACTGAAGCTTTCTTT. Translating gives CASGLFLNTEAFF.

The chain combines TRBV2 with TRBJ2-7; 7 positions agree with TRBD1. The V segment lost 8 bases and the J segment 0 bases; nucleotides outside the gene matches: 10. Germline CDR1 is SNHLY and CDR2 is FYNNEI. The CDR3 extends over 15 amino acids. DNA of the CDR3: TGTGCCAGCTCCTGGGACAGCCTGAGCTCCTACGAGCAGTACTTC. Translation gives CASSWDSLSSYEQYF.

This clonotype was observed a handful of times. The chain couples TRBV19 to TRBJ2-2, with a tentative D call TRBD1 (6 bases). V gave up 1 base and J gave up 5 bases, with 23 bases separating them. Germline V gene data show CDR1 as LNHDA and CDR2 as SQIVND (reference sequence). This CDR3 is built from 19 residues. This CDR3 reads CASSIAHLGALGGTGELFF. CDR3 coding DNA: TGTGCCAGTAGTATAGCCCACCTGGGGGCTCTTGGGGGAACCGGGGAGCTGTTTTTT.

This clonotype was seen at least ten times. The chain combines TRBV9 with TRBJ1-1; D may be TRBD1 (5 bases). The CDR3 is made up of 14 amino acids. The V and J ends lost 1 base and 1 base respectively, with 8 bases between them. Germline V gene lookup returns CDR1 SGDLS and CDR2 YYNGEE. The DNA of the CDR3 is TGTGCCAGCAGCGTAAATACAGGGAACACTGAAGCTTTCTTT. Encoded protein: CASSVNTGNTEAFF.

J is TRBJ1-4 and V is TRBV20-1; 11 bases fit TRBD1. This CDR3 comprises 15 residues. Trimming at V came to 2 bases and at J to 5 bases, leaving 4 bases not matched to a gene. Germline CDR1 reads DFQATT; CDR2 reads SNEGSKA (reference sequence). DNA for the CDR3: TGCAGTGCTAGACGGACAGGGGGCGGGAATGAAAAACTGTTTTTT. This codes for CSARRTGGGNEKLFF.

This clonotype occurred many times. The chain links TRBV20-1 to TRBJ2-7, with 14 positions matching TRBD2. The V and J ends lost 3 bases and 5 bases, in that order; junction bases with no gene match: 3. The CDR3 loop spans 14 amino acids. CDR1 DFQATT and CDR2 SNEGSKA come from the germline V gene (reference sequence). CDR3 region: CSASRGLAGDEQYF. DNA of the CDR3: TGCAGTGCTAGCAGGGGACTAGCGGGAGACGAGCAGTACTTC.

This clonotype occurred a few times. The V call is TRBV30, the J call TRBJ1-5; a possible D gene is TRBD1 (5 bases). Deletions cut 6 bases from V and 7 bases from J, with 16 bases between. The germline gives CDR1 GTSNPN, CDR2 SVGIG (reference sequence). The CDR3 is 13 residues long. The CDR3 nucleotides are TGTGCCTGCAACACAGGAACACAGCAGCCCCAGCATTTT. It yields the protein CACNTGTQQPQHF.

This sequence joins TRBV7-9 and TRBJ2-2; TRBD1 matches at 9 bases. Germline-derived CDR1 and CDR2 are SEHNR and FQNEAQ (reference sequence). The CDR3 contains 16 residues. After removal of 4 bases from V and 3 bases from J, the junction contained 6 bases not matched to a gene. CDR3 sequence (DNA): TGTGCCAGCAGCTCGATTAGACAGGGGGACACCGGGGAGCTGTTTTTT. Translated: CASSSIRQGDTGELFF. The variable domain in full, completed from reference TRBV7-9 and TRBJ2-2, reads DTGVSQNPRHKITKRGQNVTFRCDPISEHNRLYWYRQTLGQGPEFLTYFQNEAQLEKSRLLSDRFSAERPKGSFSTLEIQRTEQGDSAMYLCASSSIRQGDTGELFFGEGSRLTVL.

The chain couples TRBV19 to TRBJ2-1; D gene ambiguous. The CDR3 consists of 14 residues. Germline V gene data show CDR1 as LNHDA and CDR2 as SQIVND (reference sequence). V lost 6 bases and J lost 10, with 19 bases in between. CDR3 DNA sequence: TGTGCCAGTAGAGGGCTAGAATTAGGGAACGAGCAGTTCTTC. Amino acids: CASRGLELGNEQFF.

The chain couples TRBV7-7 to TRBJ2-5; tentative D call: TRBD1 (5 bases). With 3 bases removed from V and 5 bases from J, the gap between germline ends came to 19 bases. Looked up from germline, CDR1 is SSHAT and CDR2 is FNYEAQ (reference sequence). The CDR3 totals 16 residues. CDR3 in DNA: TGTGCCAGCAGCTTCGCAGGGAACCCCTTCCAGGAGACCCAGTACTTC. Its translation is CASSFAGNPFQETQYF.

The V and J genes are TRBV7-8 and TRBJ1-3; D is perhaps TRBD1 (5 bases). Germline V gene sequence: CDR1 SGHVS, CDR2 FQNEAQ. The V end was cut by 3 bases, the J end by 2 bases, with 14 bases between. The CDR3 is 16 residues long. CDR3 bases: TGTGCCAGCAGCTTGGGACCCGGCTCCACTGGAAACACCATATATTTT. Protein: CASSLGPGSTGNTIYF.

This clonotype has a handful of counts. The rearrangement links TRBV2 to TRBJ1-5; no definite D call. The CDR3 extends over 12 amino acids. CDR1 and CDR2 from the germline V gene are SNHLY and FYNNEI. With 7 bases removed from V and 6 bases from J, the gap between germline ends came to 10 bases. The CDR3 loop is CASTTGSQPQHF. CDR3 nucleotide sequence: TGTGCCAGCACAACTGGAAGTCAGCCCCAGCATTTT.